This T cell receptor (beta chain) was identified in a study of naive and memory T cell subsets. CMV status came from CD4+ IFNgamma after overnight CMV lysate stimulation. Cells stained for CD3, CD4, CD8, CD45RA and CD27 were sorted into four subsets. An equimolar mix of two oligonucleotides served as the beta constant-region primer for TRBC1 and TRBC2. The ligated cDNA underwent four PCR rounds using SP2 and nested alpha and beta constant-region primers. Each CDR3 protein gets one entry after TCRdb re-called the UMI-ligation and nested PCR reads with MiXCR. This table holds tens of thousands of distinct CDR3 sequences, 10% to 15% found once. V shed 4 bases and J 6 bases; nucleotides not matched to a gene: 5. Looked up from germline, CDR1 is GTSNPN and CDR2 is SVGIG (reference sequence). CDR3 length: 15 amino acids.

The clonotype comes from a human donor in good health. The sample comprised central memory CD4+ T cells from blood. The J gene is TRBJ2-3, the V gene TRBV30; 15 bases align to TRBD2. The CDR3 coding sequence is TGTGCCTGGAAGAGGACTAGCGGGAGGGCTGATACGCAGTATTTT. It specifies CAWKRTSGRADTQYF.